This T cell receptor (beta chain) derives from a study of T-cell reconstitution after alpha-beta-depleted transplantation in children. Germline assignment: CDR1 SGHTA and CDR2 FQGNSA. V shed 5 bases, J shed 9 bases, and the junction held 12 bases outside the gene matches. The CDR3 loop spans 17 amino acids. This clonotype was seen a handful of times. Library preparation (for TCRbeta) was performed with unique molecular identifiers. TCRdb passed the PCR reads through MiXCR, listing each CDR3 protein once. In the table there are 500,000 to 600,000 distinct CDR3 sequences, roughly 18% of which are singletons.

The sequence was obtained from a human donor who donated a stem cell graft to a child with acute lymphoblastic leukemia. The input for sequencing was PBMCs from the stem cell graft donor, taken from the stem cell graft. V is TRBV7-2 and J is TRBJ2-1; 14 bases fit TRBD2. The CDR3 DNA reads TGTGCCAGCAGCCCTGGACTAGCGGGAGGCCGACGGGGTGAGCAGTTCTTC. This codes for CASSPGLAGGRRGEQFF. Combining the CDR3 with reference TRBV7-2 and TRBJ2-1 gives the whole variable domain GAGVSQSPSNKVTEKGKDVELRCDPISGHTALYWYRQSLGQGLEFLIYFQGNSAPDKSGLPSDRFSAERTGGSVSTLTIQRTQQEDSAVYLCASSPGLAGGRRGEQFFGPGTRLTVL.